This record looks at one TCR beta chain sequence and its context. Its antigen is unidentified. The junction departs from the called germline gene at one end, perhaps through a read error. Each CDR3 protein is one row after TCRdb ran MiXCR on the multiplex PCR reads. The sample lists approximately 12,000 distinct CDR3 sequences, roughly 53% seen once, with under 50% in the top ten. This specimen comes from a study of breast tumors, draining lymph nodes, adjacent tissues. Study results and limitations: Tumor repertoires ranked between lymph nodes and nontumor tissue in diversity, with V and J gene preferences.

The germline V gene has CDR1 SGHRS and CDR2 YFSETQ. This CDR3 is 15 amino acids long. Sequencing was done on a sample of tumor-adjacent breast tissue. This chain connects TRBV5-1 to TRBJ2-3, with 7 bases aligning to TRBD1. The source is a female donor with breast cancer. Some clones in this sample may be carry-over from other donors' samples. CDR3 DNA: TGTGCCAGCAGCGCCGGGACAGTTAAGCTGGATACGCAGTATTTT. Amino acids: CASSAGTVKLDTQYF. Full variable domain (missing parts from reference TRBV5-1 and TRBJ2-3): KAGVTQTPRYLIKTRGQQVTLSCSPISGHRSVSWYQQTPGQGLQFLFEYFSETQRNKGNFPGRFSGRQFSNSRSEMNVSTLELGDSALYLCASSAGTVKLDTQYFGPGTRLTVL.